This paragraph covers one TCR beta chain sequence. This clonotype has only a few counts. The antigen it recognizes is unknown. Per-base quality was not reported, and no clone a single base away is much larger than it. The treatment or condition label, read with the paper, signifies: live attenuated yellow fever vaccine strain. Two biological replicates of bulk PBMCs were collected at each blood-draw timepoint. PBMCs were isolated from peripheral blood using a standard Ficoll-Paque protocol. RNA was extracted with TriZol from bulk PBMCs, CD4 and CD8 fractions, and dextramer-positive and dextramer-negative fractions. TCR cDNA was made using 5'RACE template switching, a step that added a universal primer site and unique molecular identifiers. cDNA synthesis was primed from both the TCR alpha and TCR beta constant segments. Library amplification used two PCR steps, and the second PCR step added sample barcodes and sequencing adapters. Sequencing of the libraries was done on either Illumina HiSeq 2500 (2x100 bp) or NovaSeq (2x150 bp). The authors' pipeline ran thus. MIGEC handled demultiplexing of reads and collapsing into UMI consensus sequences, while MiXCR performed V(D)J alignment. Clonotypes responding to the vaccine were identified with edgeR on replicate PBMC samples, with the criteria of FDR below 0.01 and a log2 fold change above 5 up to day 15. CD4 or CD8 identity was assigned to each bulk clonotype according to whether the clonotype was present at higher abundance in the sequenced CD4 repertoire or the sequenced CD8 repertoire. TCRdb cleaned the public reads at Q25 with fastp, built clones with MiXCR and kept in-frame beta chains. Here each entry gathers all rows of one CDR3 protein and keeps the most common genes and DNA. What appears here as the V and J calls and clone size reflects TCRdb's work, not the paper's. This sample is represented by 500,000 to 550,000 distinct CDR3 sequences; less than 25% of them were singletons. The ten largest clones take up about 17% of the sample.

The germline V gene yields SGHTA for CDR1 and FQGNSA for CDR2. Clipping removes 1 base from V and 6 bases from J, with 5 as the unmatched junction base count. Reading from cysteine to phenylalanine, the CDR3 counts 16 amino acids. The kept DNA is CDR3 alone, 48 bases in frame from the first base. This sample is drawn from a study of T cells after yellow fever vaccination (dated by TCRdb to between 2018 and 2021). Describing the broader study: Libraries from fractions with low cell numbers were prepared with the SMART-Seq v4 Ultra Low Input RNA kit. To track T-cell clones before and after primary and booster YFV17D yellow fever vaccination, bulk TCR alpha and beta repertoires were sequenced longitudinally. The cohort comprised two healthy male donors, one aged 18 to 30 and one aged 30 to 40 years. Blood was collected at multiple timepoints before and after primary and secondary immunization, and bulk PBMC replicates and cell subsets were isolated.

What the work shows at the level of the full study, not this receptor alone: A small fraction of clonotypes appeared in both the CD4 and CD8 compartments, likely as a result of convergent recombination. The secondary T-cell response was found to be weaker but faster than the primary response, with a peak reached on day 5 rather than on day 15. Only a couple of donors were included in the study, so the extent to which the findings can be generalized is limited. Computational filtering was needed because FACS-sorted repertoires could contain abundant contaminating clonotypes from the bulk population. After the booster, most clones that had expanded after primary vaccination were detected again (roughly 95% of CD4 and 88% of CD8), suggesting broad maintenance of memory.

The chain couples TRBV7-2 to TRBJ2-5; 13 middle bases align to TRBD2. This specimen consisted of PBMCs, obtained approximately 20 days after the first yellow fever vaccination. The receptor's source is a man aged 18 to 35 who received the YFV17D yellow fever vaccine. The DNA reads TGTGCCAGCAGCTTAGGACTAGCGGGGGGTCAAAAGACCCAGTACTTC. This sequence encodes CASSLGLAGGQKTQYF.